The present T cell receptor beta chain was sequenced within a study of breast tumors, draining lymph nodes, adjacent tissues. Breast cancer patients provided tissue from their axillary draining lymph nodes. General study findings and limits: Tumor repertoires ranked between lymph nodes and nontumor tissue in diversity, with V and J gene preferences. Tumor T cell lymph node origin was a supported hypothesis, not proven. Findings are consistent with lymph node origin and intratumoral expansion of most tumor T cells. Tumor and nontumor repertoires were significantly more similar in luminal-like than in basal-like breast cancer.

This clonotype was found many times. Its antigen remains unknown. Trimming stripped 0 bases from V and 0 bases from J, with 14 bases between. This CDR3 is built from 17 residues. Per germline, CDR1 MGHRA and CDR2 YSYEKL. One entry per CDR3 protein results from TCRdb running MiXCR on the multiplex PCR reads. The sample includes approximately 90,000 distinct CDR3 sequences, around 29% of them seen just once. Material: axillary lymph node tissue. The clonotype originates from a female donor with breast cancer. Some clones in this sample may be carry-over from other donors' samples. The rearrangement links TRBV4-1 to TRBJ1-1; perhaps TRBD1 as D (5 bases). The chain's CDR3 is CASSQDSARAMNTEAFF. The CDR3 coding sequence is TGCGCCAGCAGCCAAGATTCGGCCAGGGCTATGAACACTGAAGCTTTCTTT.